The 27 T cell receptor beta chains presented below share a single source sample, sequenced in a study of blood T cells in healthy people across ages. It was with a sample-barcoded 5' primer and a J-beta primer mix that a second PCR of roughly 7 to 12 cycles was run. MiXCR, run by TCRdb on the 5' RACE reads, gives a single entry per CDR3 protein. The sample lists about 1.5 million distinct CDR3 sequences, around 39% occurring once. Sequencing used blood. These receptors originate from a woman aged 18 to 35 in good health.

This clonotype was seen at least ten times. The rearrangement joins TRBV7-2 to TRBJ2-3; TRBD2 matches at 14 bases. The germline CDR1 and CDR2 sequences are SGHTA and FQGNSA. With 5 bases clipped from V and 5 bases from J, the junction kept 9 bases outside the gene matches. The CDR3 totals 17 residues. In DNA form, the CDR3 reads TGTGCCAGCAGCAGATACGGACTAGCGGGAGGCAAAGATACGCAGTATTTT. Translated: CASSRYGLAGGKDTQYF. Combining the CDR3 with reference TRBV7-2 and TRBJ2-3 gives the whole variable domain GAGVSQSPSNKVTEKGKDVELRCDPISGHTALYWYRQSLGQGLEFLIYFQGNSAPDKSGLPSDRFSAERTGGSVSTLTIQRTQQEDSAVYLCASSRYGLAGGKDTQYFGPGTRLTVL.

The chain links TRBV2 to TRBJ2-1; the D gene is possibly TRBD1 (6 bases). This CDR3 is 14 amino acids long. The V end was cut by 6 bases, the J end by 7 bases, with 16 bases between. Germline V CDR1 and CDR2: SNHLY, FYNNEI. The CDR3 DNA is TGTGCCAGCAGCCGGAGGCGAAGGGGGAATGAGCAGTTCTTC. Residues: CASSRRRRGNEQFF.

V usage is TRBV5-1 and J usage is TRBJ1-4, with a tentative D call TRBD1 (5 bases). Trimming removed 2 bases at V and 7 bases at J, with 12 bases between. The CDR3 has 14 amino acids. CDR1 SGHRS and CDR2 YFSETQ come from the germline V gene. The CDR3 DNA follows: TGCGCCAGCAGCTTTAGGGGACCTCCTGAAAAACTGTTTTTT. It yields the protein CASSFRGPPEKLFF. Drawing the rest from reference TRBV5-1 and TRBJ1-4, the complete variable domain is KAGVTQTPRYLIKTRGQQVTLSCSPISGHRSVSWYQQTPGQGLQFLFEYFSETQRNKGNFPGRFSGRQFSNSRSEMNVSTLELGDSALYLCASSFRGPPEKLFFGSGTQLSVL.

The V call is TRBV6-6, the J call TRBJ2-5, with 11 nucleotides matching TRBD1. The V gene's germline CDR1 is MNHNY and CDR2 SVGAGI (reference sequence). This CDR3 has 16 amino acids. The J segment lost 4 bases and the V segment lost 6 bases, leaving 10 bases of the junction unmatched. CDR3 in DNA: TGTGCCAGCAGCTCGCGGACAGGGGGCGGTTTAGAGACCCAGTACTTC. Its translation is CASSSRTGGGLETQYF.

Details on this clonotype: This may stem from a read error, because a much larger clone lies one nucleotide away. The V call is TRBV5-1, the J call TRBJ2-7; a possible D gene is TRBD2 (6 bases). Looked up from germline, CDR1 is SGHRS and CDR2 is YFSETQ. CDR3 length: 14 amino acids. The germline V and J ends were trimmed by 5 bases and 7 bases, with 19 bases remaining between them. CDR3 residues: CASSGGGPVDEQYF. CDR3 bases: TGCGCCAGCAGTGGAGGAGGGCCGGTAGATGAGCAGTACTTC.

The V and J genes are TRBV20-1 and TRBJ2-3, with D hard to call. V was pared by 2 bases and J by 0 bases, with 12 bases between. Germline CDR1 reads DFQATT; CDR2 reads SNEGSKA (reference sequence). The CDR3 length is 15 residues. CDR3 in DNA: TGCAGTGCTAGATTCCTATATTCTAGCACAGATACGCAGTATTTT. This translates into CSARFLYSSTDTQYF.

This clonotype showed up just a few times. This rearrangement joins TRBV4-2 to TRBJ2-7, with 7 nucleotides matching TRBD1. The V gene's germline CDR1 is LGHNA and CDR2 YNFKEQ. V shed 0 bases and J 3 bases; nucleotides not matched to a gene: 11. This CDR3 is built from 17 residues. The CDR3 sequence: CASSQDNPGTVSYEQYF. Here the CDR3 DNA reads TGTGCCAGCAGCCAAGATAATCCGGGGACAGTAAGCTACGAGCAGTACTTC.

The genes are TRBV29-1 and TRBJ2-5; 15 bases line up with TRBD2. The CDR3 is 17 residues long. The V and J ends lost 4 bases and 3 bases, in that order; junction bases with no gene match: 9. Germline loops: CDR1 SQVTM, CDR2 ANQGSEA. DNA of the CDR3: TGCAGCGTTGCTCCGGGACTAGCGGGAGGAGTTAAAGAGACCCAGTACTTC. Protein: CSVAPGLAGGVKETQYF.

The chain combines TRBV20-1 with TRBJ2-4; 7 bases map to TRBD2. Gene TRBJ2-7 matches the end of the DNA better, so the J call may be wrong. The CDR3 loop spans 15 amino acids. CDR1 DFQATT and CDR2 SNEGSKA come from the germline V gene (reference sequence). The CDR3 loop reads CSARDRGEGGYEQYF. The CDR3 DNA reads TGCAGTGCTAGAGATCGGGGGGAGGGCGGGTACGAGCAGTACTTC.

The rearrangement links TRBV4-1 to TRBJ1-2; 9 nucleotides agree with TRBD1. V dropped 2 bases and J dropped 4; count of bases not matched to a gene: 8. This CDR3 has 16 residues. CDR1 MGHRA and CDR2 YSYEKL come from the germline V gene. The CDR3 is CASSQPNRGLRYGYTF. The CDR3 DNA sequence: TGCGCCAGCAGCCAACCGAACAGGGGGCTTCGCTATGGCTACACCTTC.

Concerning this clonotype itself: A read error is possible here, since a much larger clone lies one base away. V gene TRBV10-3 combines with J gene TRBJ2-7; D unresolved. The germline gives CDR1 ENHRY, CDR2 SYGVKD. The CDR3 covers 11 residues. V was cut by 2 bases and J by 10 bases, with 9 bases left in between. The CDR3 loop is CAISEKEAQYF. CDR3 DNA sequence: TGTGCCATCAGTGAGAAAGAGGCCCAGTACTTC.

Only a few counts were recorded for this clonotype. This CDR3 reads CASSPRILARSNEQYF. In nucleotides, the CDR3 is TGCGCCAGCAGCCCCCGAATACTAGCGAGGTCCAACGAGCAGTACTTC. The chain has TRBV4-1 and TRBJ2-7; TRBD2 matches at 7 bases. Losses at the gene ends were 4 bases for V and 5 bases for J; bases not matched to a gene: 14. Germline V lookup: CDR1 MGHRA, CDR2 YSYEKL. The CDR3 is made up of 16 amino acids.

The genes are TRBV14 and TRBJ2-1; D possibly matches TRBD1 or TRBD2 (5 bases each). This CDR3 has 13 residues. Germline CDR1 and CDR2: SGHDN and FVKESK. V was trimmed by 8 bases and J by 1 base, leaving 9 bases between them. The CDR3 DNA follows: TGTGCCAGCGGGGGTCTATCCTACAATGAGCAGTTCTTC. The encoded protein is CASGGLSYNEQFF.

This clonotype has just a few counts. The V and J genes are TRBV27 and TRBJ1-4; D is unresolved. CDR1 MNHEY and CDR2 SMNVEV come from the germline V gene (reference sequence). There are 14 residues in the CDR3. Deletions cut 4 bases from V and 5 bases from J, with 11 bases between. CDR3: CASSWPGSNEKLFF. CDR3 coding DNA: TGTGCCAGCAGTTGGCCTGGATCCAATGAAAAACTGTTTTTT.

V gene TRBV27 combines with J gene TRBJ2-3, with TRBD2 identical over 8 bases. V dropped 7 bases and J dropped 2; count of bases not matched to a gene: 14. Germline V gene sequence: CDR1 MNHEY, CDR2 SMNVEV (reference sequence). This CDR3 has 17 residues. The CDR3 nucleotides read TGTGCCAGCACCCTATCGTCCCAGCGGGGGAACACAGATACGCAGTATTTT. It encodes CASTLSSQRGNTDTQYF.

This clonotype was counted a few times. The rearrangement links TRBV7-8 to TRBJ2-3; D is ambiguous. In germline, CDR1 is SGHVS, CDR2 FQNEAQ. The CDR3 spans 13 residues. V was pared by 5 bases and J by 6 bases, with 12 bases between. The CDR3 bases are TGTGCCAGCAGCCATAGGGCCGGCGATACGCAGTATTTT. It translates to CASSHRAGDTQYF. Combining the CDR3 with reference TRBV7-8 and TRBJ2-3 gives the whole variable domain GAGVSQSPRYKVAKRGQDVALRCDPISGHVSLFWYQQALGQGPEFLTYFQNEAQLDKSGLPSDRFFAERPEGSVSTLKIQRTQQEDSAVYLCASSHRAGDTQYFGPGTRLTVL.

This clonotype was detected a few times. The chain uses TRBV12-3 or TRBV12-4 and TRBJ2-3; 14 bases line up with TRBD2. Trimming cost V 4 bases and J 5 bases; bases outside gene matches: 11. The CDR3 sequence is 18 residues long. This CDR3 is CASSSPSGLAGEEDTQYF. The CDR3 DNA is TGTGCCAGCAGTTCCCCCTCGGGACTAGCGGGAGAGGAAGATACGCAGTATTTT.

The genes are TRBV23-1 and TRBJ2-7; possible D gene TRBD1, 5 bases. TRBV23-1 is flagged as an ORF with uncertain function. The CDR3 loop spans 14 amino acids. V shed 10 bases and J shed 3 bases, with 19 bases lying between them. The CDR3: CATGQQLQGYEQYF. CDR3 bases: TGCGCCACCGGACAACAGCTGCAGGGCTACGAGCAGTACTTC.

This chain links TRBV12-3 or TRBV12-4 with TRBJ2-3; 7 positions match TRBD2. V was clipped by 2 bases and J by 4 bases; unmatched bases: 6. CDR3 length: 15 amino acids. This CDR3 is CASSLMRGGADTQYF. The CDR3 region has the DNA TGTGCCAGCAGTTTAATGCGGGGAGGGGCAGATACGCAGTATTTT.

J is TRBJ2-1 and V is TRBV15, with D unclear. Trimming left V 4 bases short and J 4 bases short, with 11 bases between. Germline V gives CDR1 LNHNV, CDR2 YYDKDF (reference sequence). This CDR3 region has 14 residues. This CDR3 is CATSTAATYNEQFF. The CDR3 region has the DNA TGTGCCACCAGCACGGCGGCCACTTACAATGAGCAGTTCTTC.

The chain employs TRBV2 and TRBJ2-2; maybe TRBD2 (6 bases). The CDR3 sequence is 14 residues long. Germline CDR1 SNHLY, CDR2 FYNNEI. With 9 bases removed from V and 0 bases from J, the gap between germline ends came to 11 bases. The CDR3 loop is CASGRSPNTGELFF. The CDR3 nucleotides read TGTGCCAGTGGGAGGTCCCCGAACACCGGGGAGCTGTTTTTT.

This clonotype was found once. The V gene is TRBV20-1, the J gene TRBJ1-1, with TRBD1 as a possible D gene (6 bases). Trimming removed 0 bases at V and 3 bases at J, with 11 bases between. The CDR3 spans 14 residues. Germline loops: CDR1 DFQATT, CDR2 SNEGSKA (reference sequence). CDR3 sequence reads: CSARDLAGDTEAFF. The CDR3 DNA reads TGCAGTGCTAGAGATTTGGCAGGGGACACTGAAGCTTTCTTT.

The chain couples TRBV4-1 to TRBJ1-1; a possible D gene is TRBD1 (5 bases). The CDR3 covers 15 residues. V lost 4 bases, J lost 0 bases, and 12 bases lay in between. Germline CDR1 and CDR2: MGHRA and YSYEKL. The CDR3: CASSPPDMLNTEAFF. DNA for the CDR3: TGCGCCAGCAGCCCCCCGGACATGTTGAACACTGAAGCTTTCTTT.

This chain joins TRBV23-1 and TRBJ1-1; tentative D call: TRBD1 (6 bases). TRBV23-1 belongs to the ORF category, with a function that is uncertain. V gave up 6 bases and J gave up 1 base, with 21 bases separating them. CDR3 length: 17 residues. CDR3 DNA: TGCGCCAGCAGAAACCCCGGGGGACAAGTTGGGAACACTGAAGCTTTCTTT. Its translation is CASRNPGGQVGNTEAFF.

The genes are TRBV20-1 and TRBJ1-2, with D perhaps TRBD1 (5 bases). The CDR3 is made up of 15 amino acids. The germline CDR1 and CDR2 sequences are DFQATT and SNEGSKA (reference sequence). Trimming cost V 0 bases and J 5 bases, with 16 bases left between them. CDR3 sequence reads: CSAREVGRARYGYTF. The DNA for the CDR3 is TGCAGTGCTAGAGAGGTCGGCAGGGCAAGATATGGCTACACCTTC.

The chain has TRBV4-2 and TRBJ2-5; D remains unclear. Trimming removed 0 bases from V and 5 bases from J, with 10 bases in between. Germline CDR1 is LGHNA and CDR2 is YNFKEQ. CDR3 length equals 14 residues. For the CDR3, the DNA is TGTGCCAGCAGCCAAGAGGTCGGTTACGAGACCCAGTACTTC. This sequence encodes CASSQEVGYETQYF.

The V and J genes are TRBV7-8 and TRBJ2-2; 7 bases agree with TRBD1. The CDR3 contains 15 residues. Germline V gene sequence: CDR1 SGHVS, CDR2 FQNEAQ. V gave up 7 bases and J gave up 1 base; unmatched junction bases: 6. CDR3 loop: CASNYGTENTGELFF. CDR3 nucleotide sequence: TGTGCCAGCAACTATGGGACAGAGAACACCGGGGAGCTGTTTTTT.